This T cell receptor beta chain was retrieved from a study of shared clonotypes between healthy human individuals. Assay used: immunoSEQ multiplex PCR; TCRdb lists only in-frame clones, some missing. The repertoire consists of millions of clones, with roughly 93% occurring once and the leading ten covering around 0.4%. Germline loops: CDR1 MNHNS, CDR2 SASEGT. The CDR3 contains 14 residues. V was cut by 2 bases and J by 9 bases, with 16 bases left in between. The receptor was derived from a man aged 18 to 29 in good health. Some clones in this sample may be carry-over from other donors' samples. The rearrangement links TRBV6-1 to TRBJ1-1; tentative D call: TRBD1 (5 bases). Sequenced input: naive CD4+ T cells from PBMCs. Described subset: CD45RA+ positively selected. The CDR3 DNA reads TGTGCCAGCAGTGAAACCGGCAGGGTAGGGAAAGCTTTCTTT. Protein sequence: CASSETGRVGKAFF.